This T cell receptor beta chain was retrieved from a study of T cell responses to AZD1222 COVID-19 vaccine. Germline lookup yields CDR1 DFQATT and CDR2 SNEGSKA (reference sequence). The V end was cut by 5 bases, the J end by 11 bases, with 12 bases between. The CDR3 has 10 residues. Remarks on this clone: As yet, its antigen is unknown.

Study-wide points: Spike-specific TCR breadth and depth were elevated following two AZD1222 doses. Spike regions recognized by vaccine-associated CD4 TCRs spanned the protein, led by 160-218 and 743-854. Reports indicate that nearly half of spike-specific TCRs are directed at unmutated variant regions. Baseline seropositives among AZD1222 recipients totaled only five to seven.

Measured with immunoSEQ multiplex PCR; TCRdb has only the in-frame clones, and not every one. The data contain 120,000 to 150,000 clones, about 90% of them singletons. The sample was peripheral blood, taken on day 0 of MenACWY control vaccination. This receptor was taken from an adult in good health. J is TRBJ1-1 and V is TRBV20-1, with D possibly being TRBD1 (5 bases). The CDR3: CSAGGDLAFF. Here the CDR3 DNA reads TGCAGTGCTGGCGGGGACCTTGCTTTCTTT.